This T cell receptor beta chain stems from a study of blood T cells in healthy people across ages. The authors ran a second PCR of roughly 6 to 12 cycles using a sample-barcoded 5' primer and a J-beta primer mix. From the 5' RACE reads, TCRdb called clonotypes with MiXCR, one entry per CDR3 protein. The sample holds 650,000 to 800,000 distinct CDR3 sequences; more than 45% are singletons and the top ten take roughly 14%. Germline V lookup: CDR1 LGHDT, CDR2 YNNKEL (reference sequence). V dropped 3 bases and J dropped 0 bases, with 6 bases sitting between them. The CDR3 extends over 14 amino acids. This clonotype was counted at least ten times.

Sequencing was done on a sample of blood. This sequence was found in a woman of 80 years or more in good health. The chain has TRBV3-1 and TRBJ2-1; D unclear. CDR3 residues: CASSQPGSYNEQFF. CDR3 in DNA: TGTGCCAGCAGCCAGCCGGGCTCCTACAATGAGCAGTTCTTC.